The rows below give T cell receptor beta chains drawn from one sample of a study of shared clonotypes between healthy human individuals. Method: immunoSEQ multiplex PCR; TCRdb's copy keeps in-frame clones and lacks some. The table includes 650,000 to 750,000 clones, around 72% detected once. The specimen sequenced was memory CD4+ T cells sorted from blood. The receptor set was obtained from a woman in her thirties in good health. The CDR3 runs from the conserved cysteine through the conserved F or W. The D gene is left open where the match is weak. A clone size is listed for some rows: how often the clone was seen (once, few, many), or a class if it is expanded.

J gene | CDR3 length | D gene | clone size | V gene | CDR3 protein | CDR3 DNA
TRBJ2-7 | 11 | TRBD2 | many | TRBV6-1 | CATSDLYEQYF | TGTGCAACTAGCGACCTCTACGAGCAGTACTTC
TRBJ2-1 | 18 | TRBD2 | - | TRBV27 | CASTPGTSGWSSYNEQFF | TGTGCCAGCACCCCGGGCACTAGCGGGTGGAGCTCCTACAATGAGCAGTTCTTC
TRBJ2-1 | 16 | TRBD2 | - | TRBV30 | CAWSVRSLAGAQEQFF | TGTGCCTGGAGTGTACGTTCACTAGCGGGAGCTCAAGAGCAGTTCTTC
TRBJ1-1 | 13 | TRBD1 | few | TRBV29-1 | CSVTTGGWTEAFF | TGCAGCGTTACCACAGGGGGCTGGACTGAAGCTTTCTTT
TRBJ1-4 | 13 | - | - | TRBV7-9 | CASSLADSVKLFF | TGTGCCAGCAGCTTAGCCGACAGTGTAAAACTGTTTTTT
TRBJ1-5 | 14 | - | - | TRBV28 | CASEPQTGHQPQHF | TGTGCCAGCGAACCCCAAACCGGGCATCAGCCCCAGCATTTT
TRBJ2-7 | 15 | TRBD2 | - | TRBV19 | CASSIIAGSSYEQYF | TGTGCCAGTAGTATAATAGCGGGATCTTCCTACGAGCAGTACTTC
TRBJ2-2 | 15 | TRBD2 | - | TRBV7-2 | CASSLVAGGSGELFF | TGTGCCAGCAGCTTAGTGGCGGGAGGGTCCGGGGAGCTGTTTTTT
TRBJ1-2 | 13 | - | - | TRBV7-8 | CASSLGGNYGYTF | TGTGCCAGCAGCTTAGGCGGAAACTATGGCTACACCTTC
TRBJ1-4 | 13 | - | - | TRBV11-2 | CASSSRGTEKLFF | TGTGCCAGCAGCTCCCGGGGAACTGAAAAACTGTTTTTT
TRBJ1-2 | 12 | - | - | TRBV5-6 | CASSFLMDGYTF | TGTGCCAGCAGCTTCCTAATGGATGGCTACACCTTC
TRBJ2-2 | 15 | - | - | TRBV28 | CASSLNPERTGELFF | TGTGCCAGCAGTTTGAACCCGGAGAGGACCGGGGAGCTGTTTTTT
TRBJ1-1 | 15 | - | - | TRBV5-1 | CASSLVPGTNTEAFF | TGCGCCAGCAGCTTGGTGCCAGGGACTAACACTGAAGCTTTCTTT
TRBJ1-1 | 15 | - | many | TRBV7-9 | CASRMPDGGNTEAFF | TGTGCCAGCAGGATGCCGGACGGCGGGAACACTGAAGCTTTCTTT
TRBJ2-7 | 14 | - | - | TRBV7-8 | CASSLVSARHEQYF | TGTGCCAGCAGCTTAGTTTCCGCGAGACACGAGCAGTACTTC
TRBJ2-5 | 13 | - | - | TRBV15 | CATSSDRSPSQYF | TGTGCCACCAGCAGCGACCGATCTCCCTCCCAGTACTTC
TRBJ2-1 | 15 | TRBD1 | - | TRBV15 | CATSQDRGSYNEQFF | TGTGCCACCAGCCAAGACAGGGGGTCCTACAATGAGCAGTTCTTC
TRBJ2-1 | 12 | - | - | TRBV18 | CASSPQDSWEFF | TGTGCCAGCTCACCGCAGGACAGTTGGGAGTTCTTC
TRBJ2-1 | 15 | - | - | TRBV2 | CASREVGIAYNEQFF | TGTGCCAGCAGAGAAGTGGGAATAGCTTACAATGAGCAGTTCTTC
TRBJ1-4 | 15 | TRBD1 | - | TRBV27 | CASSLFGQDNEKLFF | TGTGCCAGCAGTTTATTTGGACAGGATAATGAAAAACTGTTTTTT
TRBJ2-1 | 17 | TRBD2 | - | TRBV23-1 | CASSNIRAHLSGRVQFF | TGCGCCAGCAGTAATATTCGGGCTCATTTAAGCGGGAGGGTGCAGTTCTTC
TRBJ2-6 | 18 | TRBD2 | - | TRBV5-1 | CASSEALAGMTGANVLTF | TGCGCCAGCAGCGAGGCACTAGCGGGAATGACTGGGGCCAACGTCCTGACTTTC
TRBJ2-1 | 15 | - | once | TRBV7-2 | CASSLGPPRHNEQFF | TGTGCCAGCAGCTTAGGACCCCCCAGACACAATGAGCAGTTCTTC
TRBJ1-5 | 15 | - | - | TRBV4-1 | CASSQDRGPNQPQHF | TGCGCCAGCAGCCAAGATAGGGGACCAAATCAGCCCCAGCATTTT
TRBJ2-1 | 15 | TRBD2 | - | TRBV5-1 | CASSPAGLAGGEQFF | TGCGCCAGCAGCCCCGCGGGACTAGCGGGAGGTGAGCAGTTCTTC
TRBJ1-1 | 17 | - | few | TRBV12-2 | CASRIIGTGGWHTEAFF | TGTGCAAGTCGCATAATCGGGACAGGGGGCTGGCACACTGAAGCTTTCTTT
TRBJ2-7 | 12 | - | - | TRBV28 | CASNNLGGEQYF | TGTGCCAGCAATAATCTAGGGGGCGAGCAGTACTTC
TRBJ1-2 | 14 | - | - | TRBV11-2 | CASSFTTDNYGYTF | TGTGCCAGCAGCTTCACGACGGACAACTATGGCTACACCTTC
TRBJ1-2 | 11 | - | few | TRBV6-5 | CASKTGHSYTF | TGTGCCAGCAAAACTGGACATTCCTACACCTTC
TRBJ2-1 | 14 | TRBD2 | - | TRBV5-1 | CASTWTSGRNEQFF | TGCGCCAGCACTTGGACTAGCGGGAGGAATGAGCAGTTCTTC
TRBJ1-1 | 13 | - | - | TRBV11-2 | CASSLALNTEAFF | TGTGCCAGCAGCTTAGCACTGAACACTGAAGCTTTCTTT
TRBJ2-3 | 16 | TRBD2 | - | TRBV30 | CAWSRPGLAYKNTQYF | TGTGCCTGGAGCCGTCCAGGACTAGCGTATAAGAATACGCAGTATTTT
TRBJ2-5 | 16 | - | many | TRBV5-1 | CASSLAGALAQETQYF | TGCGCCAGCAGCTTGGCCGGTGCACTAGCCCAAGAGACCCAGTACTTC
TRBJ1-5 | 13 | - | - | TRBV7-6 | CASSQDPGGPQHF | TGTGCCAGCAGCCAAGATCCCGGCGGTCCCCAGCATTTT
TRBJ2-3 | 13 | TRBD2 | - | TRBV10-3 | CAISVLAGDTQYF | TGTGCCATCAGTGTACTAGCGGGAGATACGCAGTATTTT
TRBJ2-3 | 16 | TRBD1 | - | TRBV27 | CASRDGQGLSPDTQYF | TGTGCCAGCAGGGACGGACAGGGGCTGTCGCCAGATACGCAGTATTTT
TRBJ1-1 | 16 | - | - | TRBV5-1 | CASSSLGTAVNTEAFF | TGCGCCAGCAGCTCTTTGGGGACGGCAGTGAACACTGAAGCTTTCTTT
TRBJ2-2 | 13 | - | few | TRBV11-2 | CASGWVVAGELFF | TGTGCCAGCGGTTGGGTGGTGGCCGGGGAGCTGTTTTTT
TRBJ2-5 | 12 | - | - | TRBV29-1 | CSLRGGQETQYF | TGCAGCCTAAGGGGAGGTCAAGAGACCCAGTACTTC
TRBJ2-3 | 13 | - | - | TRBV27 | CASSLQPSHTQYF | TGTGCCAGCAGTTTACAACCGTCGCATACGCAGTATTTT
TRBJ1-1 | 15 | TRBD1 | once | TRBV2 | CASRLLGQGLTAALF | TGTGCCAGCAGACTACTGGGACAGGGTTTGACAGCAGCTCTCTTT
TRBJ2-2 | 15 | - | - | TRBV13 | CASSLGLVDTGELFF | TGTGCCAGCAGCTTAGGCCTAGTCGACACCGGGGAGCTGTTTTTT
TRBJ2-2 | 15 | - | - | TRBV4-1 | CASSQPDRTTGELFF | TGCGCCAGCAGCCAACCCGACAGGACTACCGGGGAGCTGTTTTTT
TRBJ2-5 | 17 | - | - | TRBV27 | CAPADYGGGDLGETQYF | TGTGCCCCAGCGGATTATGGAGGGGGAGATTTGGGAGAGACCCAGTACTTC
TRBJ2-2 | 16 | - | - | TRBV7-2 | CASSLNSSPNTGELFF | TGTGCCAGCAGCTTAAATTCTTCCCCGAACACCGGGGAGCTGTTTTTT
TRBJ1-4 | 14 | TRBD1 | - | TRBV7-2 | CASTRQGLSEKLFF | TGTGCCAGCACCCGACAGGGTCTTAGTGAAAAACTGTTTTTT
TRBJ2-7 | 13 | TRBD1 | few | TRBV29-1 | CSVPGGDRGEQYF | TGCAGCGTTCCGGGAGGGGACAGGGGCGAGCAGTACTTC
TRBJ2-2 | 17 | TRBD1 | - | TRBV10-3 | CAIRSSGTGGNTGELFF | TGTGCCATCAGATCCTCCGGGACAGGGGGGAACACCGGGGAGCTGTTTTTT
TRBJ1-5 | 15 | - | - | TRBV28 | CASSLSPPLDQPQHF | TGTGCCAGCAGTTTGTCTCCCCCCCTCGATCAGCCCCAGCATTTT
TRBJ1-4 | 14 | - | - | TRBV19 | CASSIQPRVEKLFF | TGTGCCAGTAGTATACAACCCAGGGTTGAAAAACTGTTTTTT
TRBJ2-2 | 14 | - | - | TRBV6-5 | CASRRTENTGELFF | TGTGCCAGCAGGAGGACAGAGAACACCGGGGAGCTGTTTTTT
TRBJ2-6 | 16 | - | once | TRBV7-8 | CASSLGGSSGANVLTF | TGTGCCAGCAGCTTAGGGGGCAGCTCTGGGGCCAACGTCCTGACTTTC
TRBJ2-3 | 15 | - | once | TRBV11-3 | CASSSDRPFTDTQYF | TGTGCCAGCAGCTCCGACCGTCCTTTCACAGATACGCAGTATTTT
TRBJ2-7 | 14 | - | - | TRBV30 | CAWSVRGSTYEQYF | TGTGCCTGGAGTGTACGAGGCAGCACCTACGAGCAGTACTTC